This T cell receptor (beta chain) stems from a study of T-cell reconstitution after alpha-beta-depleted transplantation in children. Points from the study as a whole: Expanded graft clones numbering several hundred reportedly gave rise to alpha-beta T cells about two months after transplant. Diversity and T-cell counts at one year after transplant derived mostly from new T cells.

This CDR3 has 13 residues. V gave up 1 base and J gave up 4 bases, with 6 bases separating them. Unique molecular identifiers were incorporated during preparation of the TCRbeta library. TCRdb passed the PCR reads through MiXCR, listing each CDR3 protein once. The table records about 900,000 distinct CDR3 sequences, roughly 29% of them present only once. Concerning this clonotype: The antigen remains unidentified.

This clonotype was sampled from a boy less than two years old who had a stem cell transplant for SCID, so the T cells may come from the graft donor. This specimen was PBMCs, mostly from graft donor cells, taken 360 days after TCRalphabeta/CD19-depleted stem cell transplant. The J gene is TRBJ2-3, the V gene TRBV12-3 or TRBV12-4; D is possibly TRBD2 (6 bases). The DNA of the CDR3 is TGTGCCAGCAGTTTAGGGGACTCAGATACGCAGTATTTT. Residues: CASSLGDSDTQYF.